This TCR beta chain was identified in a study of graft-versus-host responses after intestinal transplantation. As for the study in general: Induction using anti-thymocyte globulin, followed by tacrolimus and steroids for 2 to 4 years, was given to all recipients.

As concerns this clone: Its antigen remains unknown.

The junction had 10 bases not matched to a gene; V was cut back by 1 base and J by 3 bases. Germline CDR1 SGDLS, CDR2 YYNGEE. CDR3 length: 17 residues. Data came from immunoSEQ multiplex PCR; TCRdb stores just in-frame clones and leaves some out. The sample gives 25,000 to 30,000 clones, approximately 93% of which show up once; around 0.53% is in the top ten. Whole-study findings and limits: High graft-versus-host to host-versus-graft T cell clonal ratios marked allografts of patients with graft-donor macrochimerism.

The TCR sequence derives from a human patient who received an intestinal transplant, so some T cells may come from the graft donor. The gene calls are TRBV9 and TRBJ2-1; 7 nucleotides align to TRBD2. The starting material was PBMCs, obtained 18 days after transplant. The CDR3 reads CASSVNPQRGRYNEQFF. As DNA, the CDR3 is TGTGCCAGCAGCGTAAATCCCCAGCGGGGTCGCTACAATGAGCAGTTCTTC. Complete variable domain (other parts from reference TRBV9 and TRBJ2-1): DSGVTQTPKHLITATGQRVTLRCSPRSGDLSVYWYQQSLDQGLQFLIQYYNGEERAKGNILERFSAQQFPDLHSELNLSSLELGDSALYFCASSVNPQRGRYNEQFFGPGTRLTVL.